In its sample, the clone carrying this TCR beta chain was seen many times. Its specificity is unknown. Construction of TCR beta libraries was performed using quantitative 5'-RACE with molecular barcodes. TCRdb independently ran MiXCR on the 5' RACE reads; one entry per CDR3 protein. Among fewer than 550,000 distinct CDR3 sequences listed, about 5.7% were seen once. This CDR3 contains 16 residues. V shed 2 bases and J 5 bases; nucleotides not matched to a gene: 10. Germline V CDR1 and CDR2: DFQATT, SNEGSKA (reference sequence). The data originate from a study of CD8 T cells in ankylosing spondylitis. Study-wide points: A number of the motif variants had already been described in reactive arthritis synovial fluid and blood. Disease-linked clones were found to be CD8+ and relatively rare in peripheral blood. One TCR beta motif, made up of about 8 highly homologous variants, appeared characteristic of ankylosing spondylitis blood.

The receptor was isolated from a male donor with ankylosing spondylitis. The chain couples TRBV20-1 to TRBJ2-5; 11 positions agree with TRBD2. Material: blood, either unsorted or a sorted T cell fraction (not recorded which). The CDR3 protein is CSARLPSGRYSETQYF. CDR3 in DNA: TGCAGTGCTAGACTCCCTAGCGGGAGGTACTCGGAGACCCAGTACTTC.